This paragraph reports one T cell receptor beta chain. Its cognate antigen is unknown. This specimen comes from a study of blood T cells in healthy people across ages. Study results and limitations: In long-lived donors, naive CD4+ cell counts and diversity exceeded those of aged donors. Estimates drawn from one million T cells were deemed to understate diversity.

Alongside a J-beta primer mix, a sample-barcoded 5' primer served in a second PCR lasting about 7 to 12 cycles. A 12-random-nucleotide template-switch adaptor tagged each cDNA molecule. Using its own MiXCR run on the 5' RACE reads, TCRdb lists one record per CDR3 protein. The sample lists hundreds of thousands of distinct CDR3 sequences, around 62% seen once, with 25% to 30% in the top ten. Germline values: CDR1 SGHVT, CDR2 SQSDAQ. V lost 7 bases and J 2 bases, leaving 17 bases between the germline ends. The CDR3 totals 15 residues. The gene calls are TRBV7-4 and TRBJ1-1, with D hard to call. Sequenced sample: blood. The TCR sequence derives from a man aged 25-45 years in good health. CDR3 coding DNA: TGTGCCAGCACGTGGCCCCGACCTTTAAACACTGAAGCTTTCTTT. Protein: CASTWPRPLNTEAFF.